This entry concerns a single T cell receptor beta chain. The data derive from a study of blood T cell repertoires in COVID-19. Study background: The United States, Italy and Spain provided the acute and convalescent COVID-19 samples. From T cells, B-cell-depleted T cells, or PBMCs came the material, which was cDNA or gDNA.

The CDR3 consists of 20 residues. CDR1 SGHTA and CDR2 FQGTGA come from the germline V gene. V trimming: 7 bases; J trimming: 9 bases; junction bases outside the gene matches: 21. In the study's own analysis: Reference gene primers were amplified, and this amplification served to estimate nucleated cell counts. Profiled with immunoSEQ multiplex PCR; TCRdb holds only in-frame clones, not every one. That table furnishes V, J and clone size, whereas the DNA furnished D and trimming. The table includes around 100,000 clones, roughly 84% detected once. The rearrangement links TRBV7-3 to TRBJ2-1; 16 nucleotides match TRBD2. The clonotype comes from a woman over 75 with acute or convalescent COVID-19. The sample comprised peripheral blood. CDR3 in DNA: TGTGCCAGCAAAGTTGGCGGAGGGACTAGCGGGAGGGCCGTTAAGAGTGAGCAGTTCTTC. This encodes CASKVGGGTSGRAVKSEQFF.